The present TCR beta chain was sequenced within a study of control samples from healthy donors and cancer patients. Measured with immunoSEQ multiplex PCR; TCRdb has only the in-frame clones, and not every one. The sample shows around 30,000 clones, roughly 91% of them seen only once. V trimming: 5 bases; J trimming: 4 bases; junction bases outside the gene matches: 7. Germline V CDR1 and CDR2: MGHDK, SYGVNS. The CDR3 consists of 16 residues. The sample was PBMCs. The genes are TRBV25-1 and TRBJ2-3, with 12 nucleotides matching TRBD2. The source of this sequence is a man aged 45-60 years with lung cancer. The CDR3 reads CASSTRTSGAPDTQYF. The DNA for the CDR3 is TGTGCCAGCAGTACCAGGACTAGCGGGGCCCCAGATACGCAGTATTTT.